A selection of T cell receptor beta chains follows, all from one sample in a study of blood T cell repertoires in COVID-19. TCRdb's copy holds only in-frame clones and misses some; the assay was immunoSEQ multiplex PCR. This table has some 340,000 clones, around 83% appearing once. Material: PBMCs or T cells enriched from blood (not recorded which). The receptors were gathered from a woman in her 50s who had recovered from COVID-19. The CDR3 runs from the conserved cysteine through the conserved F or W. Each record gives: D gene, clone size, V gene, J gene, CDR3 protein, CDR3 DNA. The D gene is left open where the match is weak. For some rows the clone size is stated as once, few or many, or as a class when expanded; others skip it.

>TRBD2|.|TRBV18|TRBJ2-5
CASSLFSGETQYF
TGTGCCAGCTCACTCTTTAGCGGGGAGACCCAGTACTTC
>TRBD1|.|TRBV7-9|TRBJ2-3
CASSPTGQSTDTQYF
TGTGCCAGCAGCCCTACGGGACAGAGCACAGATACGCAGTATTTT
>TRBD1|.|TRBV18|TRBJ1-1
CASSQTGTGRAEAFF
TGTGCCTCTTCCCAAACCGGGACAGGGAGGGCTGAAGCTTTCTTT
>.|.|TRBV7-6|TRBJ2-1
CASSQGEVVEQFF
TGTGCCAGCAGCCAGGGGGAGGTTGTTGAGCAGTTCTTC
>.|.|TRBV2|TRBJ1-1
CASSRGSPNTEAFF
TGTGCCAGCAGCCGAGGGAGTCCGAACACTGAAGCTTTCTTT
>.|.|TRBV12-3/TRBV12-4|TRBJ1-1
CASSPPGNTEAFF
TGTGCCAGCAGTCCACCGGGGAACACTGAAGCTTTCTTT
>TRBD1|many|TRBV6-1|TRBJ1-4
CASSDMDRVLGKLFF
TGTGCCAGCAGTGATATGGACAGGGTACTTGGAAAACTGTTTTTT
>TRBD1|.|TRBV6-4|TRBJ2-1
CATGWGQGGTEQFF
TGTGCCACCGGTTGGGGACAGGGGGGGACCGAGCAGTTCTTC
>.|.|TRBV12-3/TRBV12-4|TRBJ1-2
CASRQDYGYTF
TGTGCCAGCAGACAGGATTATGGCTACACCTTC
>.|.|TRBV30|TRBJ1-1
CAWTSGGRNTEAFF
TGTGCCTGGACTTCCGGAGGGAGGAACACTGAAGCTTTCTTT
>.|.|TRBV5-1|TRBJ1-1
CASNPEPGRGTEAFF
TGCGCCAGCAATCCCGAGCCAGGGAGGGGCACTGAAGCTTTCTTT
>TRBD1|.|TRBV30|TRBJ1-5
CAWRRGQGNQPQHF
TGTGCCTGGAGAAGGGGGCAGGGCAATCAGCCCCAGCATTTT
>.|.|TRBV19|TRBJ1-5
CASNQASNQPQHF
TGTGCCAGTAATCAGGCTAGCAATCAGCCCCAGCATTTT
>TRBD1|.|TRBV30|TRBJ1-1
CAWEQGVNTEAFF
TGTGCCTGGGAACAGGGGGTGAACACTGAAGCTTTCTTT
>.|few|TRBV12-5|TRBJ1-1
CASGPVHDAGNEAFF
TGTGCTAGTGGCCCTGTACACGACGCAGGGAATGAAGCTTTCTTT
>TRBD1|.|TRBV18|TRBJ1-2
CASSPDRAAYGYTF
TGTGCCAGCTCACCAGACAGGGCTGCCTATGGCTACACCTTC
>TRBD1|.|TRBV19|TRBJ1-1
CASSRQGAEAFF
TGTGCCAGTTCCCGACAGGGAGCTGAAGCTTTCTTT
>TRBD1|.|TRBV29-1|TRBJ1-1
CSVDTGGGGDTEAFF
TGCAGCGTTGATACAGGGGGCGGTGGGGACACTGAAGCTTTCTTT
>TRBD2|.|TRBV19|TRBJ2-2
CASTPIAGALGIGELFF
TGTGCCAGTACTCCTATTGCGGGAGCGCTTGGTATTGGGGAGCTGTTTTTT
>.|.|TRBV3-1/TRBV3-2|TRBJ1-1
CASSQHSSLEAFF
TGTGCCAGCAGCCAACACAGTAGTCTTGAAGCTTTCTTT
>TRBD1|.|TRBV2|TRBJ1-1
CASSVDRATAEAFF
TGTGCCAGCAGTGTCGACAGGGCAACGGCTGAAGCTTTCTTT
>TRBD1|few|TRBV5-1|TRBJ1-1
CASSGQGNTEAFF
TGCGCCAGCAGCGGACAGGGGAACACTGAAGCTTTCTTT
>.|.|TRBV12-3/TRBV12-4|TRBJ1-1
CASSFKGIAEAFF
TGTGCCAGCAGTTTTAAGGGGATCGCTGAAGCTTTCTTT
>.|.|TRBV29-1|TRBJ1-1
CSVVPGIGRLGWTEAFF
TGCAGCGTTGTTCCGGGAATTGGGCGCCTCGGTTGGACTGAAGCTTTCTTT
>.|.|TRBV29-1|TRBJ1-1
CSVERDIEAFF
TGCAGCGTTGAGAGGGACATTGAAGCTTTCTTT
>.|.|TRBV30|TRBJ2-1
CAWSRGASYNEQFF
TGTGCCTGGTCCCGGGGGGCTTCCTACAATGAGCAGTTCTTC
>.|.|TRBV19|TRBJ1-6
CASSGTGNSPLHF
TGTGCCAGTAGTGGGACTGGTAATTCACCCCTCCACTTT
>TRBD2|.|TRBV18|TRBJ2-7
CASSPRSGGAKGNYEQYF
TGTGCCAGCTCACCACGTAGCGGGGGGGCCAAGGGGAACTACGAGCAGTACTTC
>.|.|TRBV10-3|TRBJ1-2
CAISAGQNYGYTF
TGTGCCATCAGTGCGGGACAAAACTATGGCTACACCTTC
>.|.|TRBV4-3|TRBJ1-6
CASSRNSNNSPLHF
TGCGCCAGCAGCCGAAACAGTAATAATTCACCCCTCCACTTT
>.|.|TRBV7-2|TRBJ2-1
CASSLALLRGSPYNEQFF
TGTGCCAGCAGCTTAGCCTTACTCAGGGGATCCCCCTACAATGAGCAGTTCTTC
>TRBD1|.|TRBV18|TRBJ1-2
CASSPTGAAGGYTF
TGTGCCAGCTCACCAACAGGGGCCGCGGGGGGCTACACCTTC
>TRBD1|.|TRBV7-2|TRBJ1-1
CASSLGGTGVTEAFF
TGTGCCAGCAGCTTAGGGGGGACAGGGGTAACTGAAGCTTTCTTT
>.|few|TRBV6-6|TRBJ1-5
CASSYSSGDTAQHF
TGTGCCAGCAGTTACTCATCAGGGGATACGGCCCAGCATTTT